This TCR beta chain is drawn from a study of blood T cell repertoires in COVID-19. For the study at large: COVID-19 samples from acute and convalescent phases originated in the United States, Italy and Spain. In each case, the material was cDNA or gDNA derived from T cells, B-cell-depleted T cells, or PBMCs.

As originally analysed: Researchers report that nucleated cell counts were estimated from reference gene primer amplification. Libraries were prepared by immunoSEQ multiplex PCR; TCRdb keeps only in-frame clonotypes and omits some of them. V and J calls and clone size are given by that table; D and trimming were obtained from the DNA. The repertoire holds about 230,000 clones, over 80% seen once, with around 26% in the top ten. Trimming removed 8 bases from V and 8 bases from J; junction bases left unmatched: 5. The CDR3 has 11 residues. The sample consisted of peripheral blood. The chain recombines TRBV12-3 or TRBV12-4 with TRBJ1-1, with 7 nucleotides matching TRBD1. The TCR originated in a man aged 40-49 years with acute or convalescent COVID-19. CDR3 region: CASLRQGEAFF. The CDR3 DNA reads TGTGCCAGCCTCAGACAGGGCGAAGCTTTCTTT.